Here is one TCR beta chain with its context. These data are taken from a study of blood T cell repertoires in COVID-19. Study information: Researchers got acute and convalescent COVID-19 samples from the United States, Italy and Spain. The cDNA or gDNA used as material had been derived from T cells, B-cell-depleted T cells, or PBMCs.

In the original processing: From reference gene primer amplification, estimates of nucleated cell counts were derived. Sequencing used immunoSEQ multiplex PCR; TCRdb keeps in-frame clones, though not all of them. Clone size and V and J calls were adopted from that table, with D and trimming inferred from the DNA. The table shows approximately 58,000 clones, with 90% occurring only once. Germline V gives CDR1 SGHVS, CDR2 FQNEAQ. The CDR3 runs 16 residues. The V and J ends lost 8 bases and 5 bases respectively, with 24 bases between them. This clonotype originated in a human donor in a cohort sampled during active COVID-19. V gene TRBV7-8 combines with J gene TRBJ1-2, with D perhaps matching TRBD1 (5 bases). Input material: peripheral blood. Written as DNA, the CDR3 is TGTGCCAGCGCCTCTTTATTCAGGGAAACTCGGTATGGCTACACCTTC. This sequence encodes CASASLFRETRYGYTF.